These 10 T cell receptor beta chains share one sample of origin, sequenced in a study of cytomegalovirus exposure and HLA in healthy donors. The PCR had 60 Vbeta and 13 Jbeta primers. The table came from immunoSEQ multiplex PCR; TCRdb's copy has only in-frame clones and leaves some out. The sample holds some 130,000 clones, 77% seen once. Sequenced input: PBMCs. Source of these receptors: a male donor in good health and CMV-seropositive.

The rearrangement joins TRBV2 to TRBJ1-4; 9 nucleotides line up with TRBD1. The CDR3 covers 14 residues. Germline V lookup: CDR1 SNHLY, CDR2 FYNNEI. The trim removed 7 bases at V and 5 bases at J, leaving 5 bases unmatched. CDR3 DNA sequence: TGTGCCAGCACGAGGGACAGGGCGAATGAAAAACTGTTTTTT. This codes for CASTRDRANEKLFF.

The J gene is TRBJ2-5, the V gene TRBV7-6, with 10 bases matching TRBD2. The J call is in doubt because the DNA end fits TRBJ2-7 better. This CDR3 has 16 amino acids. CDR1 and CDR2 from the germline V gene are SGHVS and FNYEAQ. The CDR3 DNA sequence: TGTGCCAGCAGCTTAGCAGCGGGAGGGCCCCCCTACGAGCAGTACTTC. It specifies CASSLAAGGPPYEQYF.

This sequence joins TRBV30 and TRBJ2-2; D is uncertain. Trimming shortened V by 4 bases and J by 6 bases, and 15 bases separated the two germline ends. This CDR3 contains 14 residues. In germline, CDR1 is GTSNPN, CDR2 SVGIG (reference sequence). In DNA, the CDR3 is TGTGCCTGGACGAAAACACCAATTGCCGGGGAGCTGTTTTTT. Its translation is CAWTKTPIAGELFF.

The genes are TRBV6-1 and TRBJ1-2, with TRBD1 matching 7 bases. The CDR3 consists of 13 residues. Germline V gene lookup returns CDR1 MNHNS and CDR2 SASEGT. The trim removed 7 bases at V and 3 bases at J, leaving 5 bases unmatched. CDR3: CASKLTGYYGYTF. The CDR3 DNA reads TGTGCCAGCAAGTTGACAGGGTACTATGGCTACACCTTC.

The chain employs TRBV18 and TRBJ1-1; D is uncertain. The V and J ends lost 2 bases and 5 bases respectively, with 15 bases between them. The length of the CDR3 is 15 residues. Per the germline V gene, CDR1 is KGHSH and CDR2 is LQKENI. CDR3 in DNA: TGTGCCAGCTCACCAAGCTCCCAGGTGTGGACTGAAGCTTTCTTT. Encoded protein: CASSPSSQVWTEAFF.

This clone occurred once. The chain combines TRBV7-9 with TRBJ2-3, with 7 bases identical to TRBD2. With 1 base clipped from V and 6 bases from J, the junction kept 7 bases outside the gene matches. CDR1 SEHNR and CDR2 FQNEAQ come from the germline V gene (reference sequence). This CDR3 contains 15 residues. CDR3 in DNA: TGTGCCAGCAGCTTAGAGAGGACTAGAGGTGATACGCAGTATTTT. Amino acids: CASSLERTRGDTQYF.

The rearrangement joins TRBV5-1 to TRBJ2-1, with 11 positions matching TRBD2. The CDR3 is made up of 15 amino acids. After removal of 0 bases from V and 8 bases from J, the junction contained 4 bases not matched to a gene. CDR1 and CDR2 (germline): SGHRS, YFSETQ. The CDR3: CASSLVAGGSYEQFF. The CDR3 bases are TGCGCCAGCAGCTTGGTAGCGGGGGGGTCCTATGAGCAGTTCTTC.

The chain has TRBV4-1 and TRBJ2-5, with TRBD2 matching over 7 bases. Matching the DNA end better, TRBJ2-7 makes the J call doubtful. Per germline, CDR1 MGHRA and CDR2 YSYEKL. This CDR3 is 15 amino acids long. The CDR3 bases are TGCGCCAGCAGCCAATTTCTAGCGGTGAGCTACGAGCAGTACTTC. The encoded protein is CASSQFLAVSYEQYF.

Concerning this clone: A junction end diverges from the germline sequence, so it may reflect a read error. The chain carries TRBV27 and TRBJ1-5; 9 nucleotides line up with TRBD1. The germline V gene has CDR1 MNHEY and CDR2 SMNVEV (reference sequence). This CDR3 is built from 15 residues. The CDR3 here is CASSISGTGLVPQHF. CDR3 DNA: TGTGCCAGCAGTATATCCGGGACAGGGCTCGTCCCCCAGCATTTT.

This clone showed up just once. The CDR3 is CASSSPVVTNTEAFF. The CDR3 DNA reads TGTGCCAGCAGCTCACCGGTGGTCACGAACACTGAAGCTTTCTTT. The chain is built from TRBV11-2 and TRBJ1-1; D unclear. This CDR3 is built from 15 residues. Trimming cost V 4 bases and J 1 base, with 13 bases left between them. Germline values: CDR1 SGHAT, CDR2 FQNNGV.